The clone carrying this T cell receptor beta chain was picked up many times. The authors prepared the TCRbeta library with unique molecular identifiers. One entry per CDR3 protein results from TCRdb running MiXCR on the PCR reads. The sample lists some 300,000 distinct CDR3 sequences; under 13% were seen once. The data originate from a study of T-cell reconstitution after alpha-beta-depleted transplantation in children. This CDR3 has 13 residues. V lost 3 bases, J lost 4 bases, and 4 bases lay in between. The V and J genes are TRBV12-3 or TRBV12-4 and TRBJ2-6; D unresolved. The sample was PBMCs from the stem cell graft donor, taken from the stem cell graft. This TCR was recovered from a human donor who donated a stem cell graft to a child with acute lymphoblastic leukemia. The CDR3 bases are TGTGCCAGCAGTTTCGGGGGGGCCAACGTCCTGACTTTC. Encoded protein: CASSFGGANVLTF.